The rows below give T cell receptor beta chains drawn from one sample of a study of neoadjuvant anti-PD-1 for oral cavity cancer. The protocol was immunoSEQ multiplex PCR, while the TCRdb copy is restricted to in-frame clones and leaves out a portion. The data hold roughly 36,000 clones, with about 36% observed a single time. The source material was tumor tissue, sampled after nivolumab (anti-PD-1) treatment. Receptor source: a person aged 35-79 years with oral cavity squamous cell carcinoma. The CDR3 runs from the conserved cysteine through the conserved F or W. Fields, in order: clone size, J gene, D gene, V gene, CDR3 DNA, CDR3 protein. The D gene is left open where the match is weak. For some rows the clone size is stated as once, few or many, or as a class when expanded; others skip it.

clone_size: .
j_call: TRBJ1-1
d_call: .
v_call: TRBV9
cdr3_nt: TGTGCCAGCAGCGTAGTCGGGTTATCGAACACTGAAGCTTTCTTT
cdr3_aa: CASSVVGLSNTEAFF

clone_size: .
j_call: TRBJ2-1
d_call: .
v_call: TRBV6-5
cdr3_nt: TGTGCCAGCAGTTATATCGAGGGGGGAGGGAGGAATGAGCAGTTCTTC
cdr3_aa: CASSYIEGGGRNEQFF

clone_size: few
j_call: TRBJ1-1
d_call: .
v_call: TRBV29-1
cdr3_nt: TGCAGCGTCCACGCGGACAGGAACACTGAAGCTTTCTTT
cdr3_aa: CSVHADRNTEAFF

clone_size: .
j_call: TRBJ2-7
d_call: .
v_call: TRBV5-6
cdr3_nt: TGTGCCAGCAGCAAGGGGCGCTACGAGCAGTACTTC
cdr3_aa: CASSKGRYEQYF

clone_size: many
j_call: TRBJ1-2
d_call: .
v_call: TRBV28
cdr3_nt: TGTGCCAGCAGTTCCACCTCGTTGGGGCGTAACTATGGCTACACCTTC
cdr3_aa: CASSSTSLGRNYGYTF

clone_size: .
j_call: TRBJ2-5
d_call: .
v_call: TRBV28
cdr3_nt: TGTGCCAGCACCCCTGGTGCGGGGGCGGGGGAGACCCAGTACTTC
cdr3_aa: CASTPGAGAGETQYF

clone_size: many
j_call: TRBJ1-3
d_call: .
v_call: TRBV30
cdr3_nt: TGTGCCTGGAGTACTCCCGGGTCTCCCACCATATATTTT
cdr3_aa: CAWSTPGSPTIYF

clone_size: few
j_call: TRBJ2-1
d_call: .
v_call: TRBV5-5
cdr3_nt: TGTGCCAGCAGCTTGGCTGTACAGGGTAGCGATGAGCAGTTCTTC
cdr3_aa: CASSLAVQGSDEQFF

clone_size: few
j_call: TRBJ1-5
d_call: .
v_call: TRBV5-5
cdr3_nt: TGCGCCAGCAGCCAAGCTCGGGGAATTAATCAGCCCCAGCATTTT
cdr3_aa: CASSQARGINQPQHF

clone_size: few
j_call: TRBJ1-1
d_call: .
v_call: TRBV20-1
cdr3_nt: TGCAGTGCTAGAGGGGACACTGAAGCTTTCTTT
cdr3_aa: CSARGDTEAFF

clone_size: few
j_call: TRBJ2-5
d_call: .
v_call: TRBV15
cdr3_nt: TGTGCCACCGGTGGGGGGACCCAGTACTTC
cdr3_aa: CATGGGTQYF

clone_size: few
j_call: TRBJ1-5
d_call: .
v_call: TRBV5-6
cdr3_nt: TGTGCCAGCAGCGGCCGAATGGGCCCCCAGCATTTT
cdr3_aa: CASSGRMGPQHF

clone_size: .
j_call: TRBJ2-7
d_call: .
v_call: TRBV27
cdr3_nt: TGTGCCAGCAGTAGCAGGCTCCACGAGCAGTACTTC
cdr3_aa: CASSSRLHEQYF

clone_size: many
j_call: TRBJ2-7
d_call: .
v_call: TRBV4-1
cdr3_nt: TGCGCCAGCAGCCCGGCAGGGCTCGTCTACGAGCAGTACTTC
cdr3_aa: CASSPAGLVYEQYF

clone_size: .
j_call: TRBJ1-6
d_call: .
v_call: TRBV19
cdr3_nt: TGTGCCGATCCACGCCGGGTCAATTCACCCCTCCACTTT
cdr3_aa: CADPRRVNSPLHF

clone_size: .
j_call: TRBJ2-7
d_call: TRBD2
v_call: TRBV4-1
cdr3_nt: TGCGCCAGCAGCCAAGGCAGCGGGAGTATTTACGAGCAGTACTTC
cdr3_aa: CASSQGSGSIYEQYF

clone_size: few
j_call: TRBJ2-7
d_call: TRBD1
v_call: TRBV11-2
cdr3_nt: TGTGCCAGCAGCTTGGACAGGGGGCAGTACGAGCAGTACTTC
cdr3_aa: CASSLDRGQYEQYF

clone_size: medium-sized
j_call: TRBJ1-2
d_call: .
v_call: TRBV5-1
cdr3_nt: TGCGCCAGCAGCTTTGGACAGAGGCACTATGGCTACACCTTC
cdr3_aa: CASSFGQRHYGYTF

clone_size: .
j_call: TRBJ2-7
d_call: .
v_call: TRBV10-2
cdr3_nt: TGCGCCAGCAGTTTAACGGGCCCAGGAGAGCAGTACTTC
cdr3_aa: CASSLTGPGEQYF

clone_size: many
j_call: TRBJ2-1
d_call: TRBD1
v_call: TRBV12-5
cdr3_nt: TGTGCTAGTGCCGGGACAGGGGGAATCTACAATGAGCAGTTCTTC
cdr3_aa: CASAGTGGIYNEQFF

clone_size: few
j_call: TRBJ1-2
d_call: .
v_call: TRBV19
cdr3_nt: TGTGCCAGTAGTATTTCGACCTCGGCAGGGGCTACATATGGCTACACCTTC
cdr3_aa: CASSISTSAGATYGYTF

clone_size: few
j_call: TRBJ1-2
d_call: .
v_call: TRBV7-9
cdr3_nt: TGTGCCAGCAGCAATACAACAGGGAATGGAGGCTACACCTTC
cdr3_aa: CASSNTTGNGGYTF

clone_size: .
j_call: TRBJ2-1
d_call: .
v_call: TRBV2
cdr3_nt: TGTGCCAGCAGTCCTTCTAACCACGCTGGGCGCGATGAGCAGTTCTTC
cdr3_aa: CASSPSNHAGRDEQFF

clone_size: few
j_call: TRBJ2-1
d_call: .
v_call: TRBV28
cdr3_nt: TGTGCCAGCAGTTTGCAGGGCTTAACCTACAATGAGCAGTTCTTC
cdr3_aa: CASSLQGLTYNEQFF

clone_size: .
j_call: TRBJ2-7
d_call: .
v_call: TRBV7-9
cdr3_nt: TGTGCCAGCAGCCTACACTCCTACGAGCAGTACTTC
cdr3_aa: CASSLHSYEQYF

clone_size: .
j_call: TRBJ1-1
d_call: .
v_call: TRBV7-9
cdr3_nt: TGTGCCACCCCTTTAAAAGGGGGTTCGGGCATGAACACTGAAGCTTTCTTT
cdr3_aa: CATPLKGGSGMNTEAFF

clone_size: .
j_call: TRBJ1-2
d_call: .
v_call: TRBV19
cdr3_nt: TGTGCCAGTAGTATAGGGCATCGCCCTGGCTACACCTTC
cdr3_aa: CASSIGHRPGYTF

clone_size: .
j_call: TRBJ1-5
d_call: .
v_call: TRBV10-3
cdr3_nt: TGTGCCATCAGACCCACTACCGATCAGCCCCAGCATTTT
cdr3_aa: CAIRPTTDQPQHF

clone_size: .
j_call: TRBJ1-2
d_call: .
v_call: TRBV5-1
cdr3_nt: TGCGCCAGCAGCTTGGCAGGGAGCTATGGCTACACCTTC
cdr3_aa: CASSLAGSYGYTF

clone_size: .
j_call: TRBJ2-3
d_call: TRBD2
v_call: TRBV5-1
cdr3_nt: TGCGCCAGCAGCTACAACCTCGGGAGGGATACGCAGTATTTT
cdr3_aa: CASSYNLGRDTQYF

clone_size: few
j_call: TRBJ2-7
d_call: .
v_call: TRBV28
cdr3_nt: TGTGCCAGCAGTCCACCCCCTAGGTACGAGCAGTACTTC
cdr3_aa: CASSPPPRYEQYF

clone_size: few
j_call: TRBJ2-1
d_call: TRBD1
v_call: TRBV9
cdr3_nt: TGTGCCAGCAGCGGGGGACAGGGGGCAAGGTACAATGAGCAGTTCTTC
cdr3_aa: CASSGGQGARYNEQFF

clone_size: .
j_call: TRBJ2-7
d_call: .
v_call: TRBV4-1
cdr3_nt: TGCGCCAGCAGCCCGGAGGGGCGCGGGCCTTACTCCTACGAGCAGTACTTC
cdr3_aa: CASSPEGRGPYSYEQYF

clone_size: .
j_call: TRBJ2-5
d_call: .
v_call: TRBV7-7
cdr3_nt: TGTGCTAGCAGCTTAGAGGGTGGATCCTGGGAGACCCAGTACTTC
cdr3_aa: CASSLEGGSWETQYF

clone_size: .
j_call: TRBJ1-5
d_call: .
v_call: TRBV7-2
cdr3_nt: TGTGCCAGCAGCTTAACCGCGAATCAGTTCAATCAGCCCCAGCATTTT
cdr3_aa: CASSLTANQFNQPQHF

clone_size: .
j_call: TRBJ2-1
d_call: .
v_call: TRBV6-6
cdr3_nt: TGTGCCAGCAGTTTCTGGAATGAGCAGTTCTTC
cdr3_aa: CASSFWNEQFF